The T cell receptor beta chain under discussion was sequenced for a study of T-cell memory formation after mild COVID-19. About the research overall: In these data, TCR clusters were largely donor specific.

TCR alpha and TCR beta cDNA libraries with sample barcodes and UMIs came from 5'RACE using constant-segment primers. TCRdb processed the 5' RACE reads anew with MiXCR; each CDR3 protein has one entry. There are roughly 410,000 distinct CDR3 sequences in the sample; 20% to 25% occur only once, and 8.5% to 9% lies in the top ten. Study-level points and caveats: That cross-reactive memory joined was suggested by some responding clones appearing in pre-infection memory. Contracting CD4+ clones were located mainly in CM and EM, and CD8+ clones in EMRA.

Remarks on this clonotype: Its specificity is unknown.

The source material was PBMCs or a T cell subset sorted from them (not recorded which). The source is an adult woman who had mild COVID-19 (a few samples of this study predate the infection). Cell type and time point are not known.

Here the CDR3 reads CASSPWGILNTEAFF. As DNA, the CDR3 is TGTGCCAGCAGTCCGTGGGGGATCCTGAACACTGAAGCTTTCTTT. V usage is TRBV6-5 and J usage is TRBJ1-1, with a weak D call TRBD1 (5 bases). CDR3 length: 15 residues. Germline V gene lookup returns CDR1 MNHEY and CDR2 SVGAGI. The V end lost 5 bases, the J end lost 0 bases, and 13 bases lay between the germline ends.